This entry is about one T cell receptor beta chain. Measured with immunoSEQ multiplex PCR; TCRdb has only the in-frame clones, and not every one. The sample yields about 190,000 clones, roughly four fifths seen once. The data are from a study of blood T cell repertoires in COVID-19. The germline gives CDR1 LGHNT, CDR2 FRNRAP. The CDR3 covers 14 residues. Trimming took 8 bases from V and 1 from J, leaving 12 bases between them. Sequencing used peripheral blood. The chain has TRBV12-5 and TRBJ2-1; a possible D gene is TRBD1 (5 bases). The origin of this receptor is a middle-aged woman with acute or convalescent COVID-19. The CDR3 bases are TGTGCTAGTCAATCTAGGGGTTCCTACAATGAGCAGTTCTTC. This gives the protein CASQSRGSYNEQFF.